The rows below give T cell receptor beta chains drawn from one sample of a study of CD8 T cells in Susac syndrome. TCRdb fed the immunoSEQ multiplex PCR reads into MiXCR, producing one record per CDR3 protein. This table has a few hundred thousand distinct CDR3 sequences, roughly 93% appearing once. Sequenced sample: CD4+ T cells from PBMCs. The receptors stem from a human donor with Susac syndrome. Both conserved end residues are part of each CDR3. A D gene is named only where the DNA matches it firmly. Clone size is not always given. Where it is, it says once, few, many or a class for expanded clones.

j_call clone_size v_call d_call cdr3_nt cdr3_aa
TRBJ2-5 - TRBV7-2 - TGTGCCAGCAGCTCACTAAAGGCGGAGACCCAGTACTTC CASSSLKAETQYF
TRBJ2-3 - TRBV5-4 - TGTGCCAGCAGATCCCTCAGCACAGATACGCAGTATTTT CASRSLSTDTQYF
TRBJ1-1 - TRBV5-4 TRBD1 TGTGCCAGCAGCCCAGCGACAGGGGGCGGCACTGAAGCTTTCTTT CASSPATGGGTEAFF
TRBJ2-3 - TRBV5-5 - TGTGCCAGCAGCATAGGACAGCATACGCAGTATTTT CASSIGQHTQYF
TRBJ1-5 few TRBV12-3/TRBV12-4 - TGTGCCAGCAGTTTGGGCAATAGCAATCAGCCCCAGCATTTT CASSLGNSNQPQHF
TRBJ1-1 - TRBV19 - TGTGCCAGTAATCTGAACACTGAAGCTTTCTTT CASNLNTEAFF
TRBJ1-1 - TRBV19 - TGTGCCAGTATGAAGGGTGAATCCTGGGCTGAAGCTTTCTTT CASMKGESWAEAFF
TRBJ2-5 - TRBV20-1 TRBD1 TGCAGTGGGCCGGGACAGGGGTACCAAGAGACCCAGTACTTC CSGPGQGYQETQYF
TRBJ2-5 - TRBV15 - TGTGCCACCAGCAGAGATCCCGCGACAGGTCCAAGTAAAGAGACCCAGTACTTC CATSRDPATGPSKETQYF
TRBJ2-6 - TRBV30 - TGTGCCTGGGACGGTTCTGGGGCCAACGTCCTGACTTTC CAWDGSGANVLTF
TRBJ1-2 - TRBV10-3 - TGTGCCATCAGTGAGGGCCGACAAATAGGGGGCTACACCTTC CAISEGRQIGGYTF
TRBJ2-3 - TRBV5-4 - TGTGCCAGCAGCTTGGGGTACGAGCCCCCTACGCAGTATTTT CASSLGYEPPTQYF
TRBJ1-3 - TRBV12-3/TRBV12-4 - TGTGCCAGCAGGAGGGGGGACGGAAACACCATATATTTT CASRRGDGNTIYF
TRBJ1-1 - TRBV19 TRBD1 TGTGCCAGTAGTCCCCGGACAGGGAACACTGAAGCTTTCTTT CASSPRTGNTEAFF
TRBJ1-2 - TRBV2 - TGTGCCAGCAGTGTCCAGGGTGAAGACTATGGCTACACCTTC CASSVQGEDYGYTF
TRBJ1-2 - TRBV30 TRBD1 TGTGCCTGTCTCCCGGGACAGGGGATAAGCTATGGCTACACCTTC CACLPGQGISYGYTF
TRBJ1-4 - TRBV4-2 TRBD1 TGTGCCAGCAGCCAAGCCGGAACGGGACAGTCTAATGAAAAACTGTTTTTT CASSQAGTGQSNEKLFF
TRBJ2-2 - TRBV30 - TGTGCCTGCATGCGGGGGAACACCGGGGAGCTGTTTTTT CACMRGNTGELFF
TRBJ1-6 once TRBV6-6 - TGTGCCAGCGGGGTCGCCTATAATTCACCCCTCCACTTT CASGVAYNSPLHF
TRBJ2-3 few TRBV20-1 TRBD2 TGCAGTGCCACCCCACTAGCGGGGGGAAGCACAGATACGCAGTATTTT CSATPLAGGSTDTQYF
TRBJ2-4 - TRBV20-1 TRBD2 TGCAGTGCCGGTAGCGGGGGGGCGAGGGCCAAAAACATTCAGTACTTC CSAGSGGARAKNIQYF
TRBJ2-7 - TRBV19 TRBD2 TGTGCCAGTAGTCGGGGGGACTACGAGCAGTACTTC CASSRGDYEQYF
TRBJ1-1 - TRBV12-3/TRBV12-4 - TGTGCCAGCAGTTTAGAGGGATTCGGGAACACTGAAGCTTTCTTT CASSLEGFGNTEAFF
TRBJ1-4 once TRBV20-1 - TGCAGTGCTAGAGATTCAGGGCCATCAGAAAAACTGTTTTTT CSARDSGPSEKLFF
TRBJ2-4 - TRBV2 - TGTGCCAGCAGTACAGTCGAAGTAGCCAAAAACATTCAGTACTTC CASSTVEVAKNIQYF
TRBJ2-5 - TRBV20-1 - TGCAGTGCTGGCGACCACTCCCAGGCGGAGACCCAGTACTTC CSAGDHSQAETQYF
TRBJ1-2 - TRBV12-3/TRBV12-4 TRBD1 TGTGCCAGCAGTCATACGGACAGGGTGGATGGCTACACCTTC CASSHTDRVDGYTF
TRBJ1-4 - TRBV20-1 - TGCAGTGCTAGCAGTGAAAAACTGTTTTTT CSASSEKLFF
TRBJ2-7 - TRBV7-8 - TGTGCCAGCAGCAAACAAGGTGAAGAGCAGTACTTC CASSKQGEEQYF
TRBJ2-5 - TRBV10-2 - TGCGCCAGCAGTGAGTTGGTCCTAGGGGAGACCCAGTACTTC CASSELVLGETQYF
TRBJ2-7 - TRBV14 - TGTGCCAGCAGCCAAGATTTAGGAGGGGTAGGCGAGCAGTACTTC CASSQDLGGVGEQYF
TRBJ2-7 - TRBV4-3 - TGCGCCAGCAGCCAAAGGACAGAGTCCGAGCAGTACTTC CASSQRTESEQYF
TRBJ2-5 - TRBV30 - TGTGCCTTCTCGGACAGCCAAGAGACCCAGTACTTC CAFSDSQETQYF
TRBJ2-3 - TRBV3-1 - TGTGCCAGCAGCCAGACAGGAGATACGCAGTATTTT CASSQTGDTQYF
TRBJ1-1 - TRBV28 - TGTGCCAGCAGTCCCCGGCCTGCAGAAGTTTTCTTT CASSPRPAEVFF
TRBJ1-4 - TRBV15 - TGTGCCACCAGCAGAGATTGGGGAGAGGGAGACAGTTGGACTAATGAAAAACTGTTTTTT CATSRDWGEGDSWTNEKLFF